The 8 T cell receptor beta chains in this list originate from one sample, sequenced in a study of OX40 agonist ivuxolimab in advanced cancers. Sequencing was performed with immunoSEQ multiplex PCR; in TCRdb, only in-frame clones are kept and a portion is missing. The top ten hold approximately 2% of the sample, which has around 67,000 clones, approximately 85% seen once. This material consisted of CD4+ or CD8+ T cells sorted from blood, taken in a trial of the OX40 agonist ivuxolimab. Receptors were obtained from an adult with an advanced solid tumor such as melanoma, head and neck, liver or kidney cancer.

The chain has TRBV30 and TRBJ2-5; 7 positions match TRBD2. V gave up 1 base and J gave up 3 bases; unmatched junction bases: 5. Germline V lookup: CDR1 GTSNPN, CDR2 SVGIG (reference sequence). The CDR3 is made up of 14 amino acids. The CDR3 here is CAWSAGLVEETQYF. In DNA form, the CDR3 reads TGTGCCTGGAGTGCTGGACTAGTCGAAGAGACCCAGTACTTC.

The chain has TRBV30 and TRBJ2-1, with 7 bases that match TRBD2. This CDR3 region has 14 residues. Germline CDR1 and CDR2: GTSNPN and SVGIG (reference sequence). With V trimmed by 3 bases and J by 8 bases, 10 bases remained unmatched. The CDR3 DNA sequence: TGTGCCTGGAGGGGGGGGACCAGCCTCCATGAGCAGTTCTTC. Its translation is CAWRGGTSLHEQFF.

The rearrangement joins TRBV4-1 to TRBJ2-6; either TRBD1 or TRBD2 may supply D (5 bases each). Trimming left V 4 bases short and J 2 bases short, with 21 bases between. CDR1 is MGHRA, CDR2 YSYEKL, per germline. This CDR3 is built from 19 residues. The CDR3 loop reads CASSPSRDPEKAGANVLTF. In DNA, the CDR3 is TGCGCCAGCAGCCCCAGCCGGGACCCCGAGAAGGCTGGGGCCAACGTCCTGACTTTC.

V is TRBV10-2 and J is TRBJ2-1; D not resolved. The CDR3 has 14 amino acids. The germline V gene has CDR1 WSHSY and CDR2 SAAADI. With 3 bases removed from V and 0 bases from J, the gap between germline ends came to 6 bases. The CDR3 loop is CASSELGSYNEQFF. The CDR3 nucleotides are TGCGCCAGCAGTGAACTGGGCTCCTACAATGAGCAGTTCTTC.

This CDR3 is CASSLRVGGRYQDTQYF. CDR3 nucleotide sequence: TGTGCCAGCAGCTTACGTGTGGGGGGGCGGTATCAAGATACGCAGTATTTT. The chain combines TRBV7-9 with TRBJ2-3, with a tentative D call TRBD2 (7 bases). CDR3 length: 17 residues. V was pared by 2 bases and J by 5 bases, with 20 bases between. The germline V gene encodes CDR1 SEHNR and CDR2 FQNEAQ (reference sequence).

The chain is built from TRBV5-1 and TRBJ2-2; TRBD1 aligns across 10 bases. CDR3 size: 17 residues. Germline V gene data show CDR1 as SGHRS and CDR2 as YFSETQ. J lost 4 bases, V lost 7 bases, and 13 bases had no gene match. CDR3 bases: TGCGCCAGCCGCCGCGGAGGACAGGGGGTCGGCACCGGGGAGCTGTTTTTT. Translating gives CASRRGGQGVGTGELFF.

This chain uses TRBV7-2 with TRBJ2-7, with 8 bases that match TRBD1. The CDR3 length is 14 residues. Germline lookup yields CDR1 SGHTA and CDR2 FQGNSA. V was clipped by 6 bases and J by 5 bases; unmatched bases: 9. CDR3 sequence (DNA): TGTGCCAGCAGTTTTCCGACAGGGGAACACGAGCAGTACTTC. Translated, it gives CASSFPTGEHEQYF.

This chain links TRBV7-9 with TRBJ2-2; 9 nucleotides agree with TRBD2. V shed 5 bases and J 6 bases; nucleotides not matched to a gene: 7. Germline assignment: CDR1 SEHNR and CDR2 FQNEAQ (reference sequence). The CDR3 extends over 15 amino acids. The CDR3 nucleotides read TGTGCCAGCAGCAAACCGGGACTAGCAGCCGGGGAGCTGTTTTTT. It translates to CASSKPGLAAGELFF.